This T cell receptor (beta chain) originates from a study of T cell responses to AZD1222 COVID-19 vaccine. Study conclusions and caveats: With dominance at 160-218 and 743-854, vaccine-associated CD4 TCRs spanned spike.

This clone showed up just once. What it recognizes is unknown. Produced via immunoSEQ multiplex PCR; TCRdb's table is partial and in-frame only. The sample yields around 140,000 clones, over 90% seen once. The source of this sequence is an adult in good health. The sequencing used peripheral blood, collected on day 0 of MenACWY control vaccination.

CDR3 residues: CASSYQGNYGYTF. The CDR3 bases are TGTGCCAGCAGTTATCAGGGGAACTATGGCTACACCTTC. The gene calls are TRBV27 and TRBJ1-2; possible D gene TRBD1, 6 bases. V gave up 4 bases and J gave up 2 bases, with 8 bases separating them. The CDR3 sequence is 13 residues long. CDR1 is MNHEY, CDR2 SMNVEV, per germline (reference sequence).